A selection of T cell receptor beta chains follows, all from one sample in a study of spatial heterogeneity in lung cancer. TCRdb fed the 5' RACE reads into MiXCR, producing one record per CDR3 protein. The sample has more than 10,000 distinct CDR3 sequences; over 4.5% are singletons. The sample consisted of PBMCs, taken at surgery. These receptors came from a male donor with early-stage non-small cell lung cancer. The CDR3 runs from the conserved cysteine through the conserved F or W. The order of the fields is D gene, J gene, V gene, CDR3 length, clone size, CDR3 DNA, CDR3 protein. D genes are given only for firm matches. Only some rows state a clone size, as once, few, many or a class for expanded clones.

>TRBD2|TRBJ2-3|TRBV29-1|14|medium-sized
TGCAGCGTTGGACTAGCGGGAACCACAGATACGCAGTATTTT
CSVGLAGTTDTQYF
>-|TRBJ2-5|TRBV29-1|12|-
TGCAGCGTTGAGGCAGCCGAAGAGACCCAGTACTTC
CSVEAAEETQYF
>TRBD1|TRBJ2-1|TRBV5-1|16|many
TGCGCCAGCAGCTTGGGCGGGACAGGGTCCTACAATGAGCAGTTCTTC
CASSLGGTGSYNEQFF
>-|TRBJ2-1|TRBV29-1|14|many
TGCAGCGTTGACCGGGAGACTGACTACAATGAGCAGTTCTTC
CSVDRETDYNEQFF
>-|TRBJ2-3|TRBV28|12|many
TGTGCCAGCAGTTCTGGCAGGGATACGCAGTATTTT
CASSSGRDTQYF
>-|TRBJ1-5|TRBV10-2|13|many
TGCGCCAGCGGCGGCGGTTACAATCAGCCCCAGCATTTT
CASGGGYNQPQHF
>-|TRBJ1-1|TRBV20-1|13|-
TGCAGTGGACCGGCCACCCTAAGGCGGGAAGCTTTCTTT
CSGPATLRREAFF
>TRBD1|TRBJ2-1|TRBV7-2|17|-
TGTGCCAGCAGCTTAGGACAGGGCTCGGTGGATGGGGATGAGCAGTTCTTC
CASSLGQGSVDGDEQFF
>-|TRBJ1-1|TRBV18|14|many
TGTGCCAGCTCAACCGGGACACTGAACACTGAAGCTTTCTTT
CASSTGTLNTEAFF
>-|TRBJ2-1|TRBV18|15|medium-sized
TGTGCCAGCTCACCACCGGCTAGTCTCTACAATGAGCAGTTCTTC
CASSPPASLYNEQFF
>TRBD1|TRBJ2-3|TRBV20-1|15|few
TGCAGTGCCCCCGGGACAGGGTCAGTTACAGATACGCAGTATTTT
CSAPGTGSVTDTQYF
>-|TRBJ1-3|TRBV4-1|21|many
TGCGCCAGCAGTTCAAGGGTCAAAAGAGGTACAGGACGCCGCCCTGGAAACACCATATATTTT
CASSSRVKRGTGRRPGNTIYF
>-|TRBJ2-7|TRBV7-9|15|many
TGTGCCAGCAGCTTTATCATCAACGGCATCTACGAGCAGTACTTC
CASSFIINGIYEQYF
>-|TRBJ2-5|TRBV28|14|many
TGTGCCAGCAGTTTACCGACTAGGCAAGAGACCCAGTACTTC
CASSLPTRQETQYF
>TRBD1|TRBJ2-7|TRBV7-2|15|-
TGTGCCAGCAGCGTCGACAGGGCCGGAGTCGGGGAGCAGTACTTC
CASSVDRAGVGEQYF
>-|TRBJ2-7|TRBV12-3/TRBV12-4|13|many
TGTGCCAGCAGTTTAACCGGCCTATACGAGCAGTACTTC
CASSLTGLYEQYF